Presented here are 8 T cell receptor beta chains from one specimen sequenced in a study of early T cells in non-severe SARS-CoV-2 infection. One entry per CDR3 protein results from TCRdb running MiXCR on the 5' RACE reads. In the table there are some 52,000 distinct CDR3 sequences, around 8% of which are singletons. The sequencing input was whole blood. The receptors were sampled from an adult who was a healthcare worker with PCR-confirmed SARS-CoV-2 infection or an uninfected control (not recorded which).

The sample holds a few counts of this clonotype. V is TRBV6-2 or TRBV6-3 and J is TRBJ2-5; 8 positions agree with TRBD2. CDR1 is MNHEY, CDR2 SVGEGT, per germline. The CDR3 sequence is 15 residues long. Trimming at V came to 2 bases and at J to 2 bases, leaving 4 bases not matched to a gene. CDR3 region: CASSYDSSGQETQYF. CDR3 DNA sequence: TGTGCCAGCAGTTACGACTCTAGCGGGCAAGAGACCCAGTACTTC.

The J gene is TRBJ2-7, the V gene TRBV21-1; the table gives TRBD1 as D, unverified against the DNA. TRBV21-1 is given as a pseudogene. The length of the CDR3 is 15 residues. The CDR3 DNA is TGTGCCAGCAGTGTTTCGACAGGGGGATCCTACGAGCAGTACTTC. Amino acid sequence: CASSVSTGGSYEQYF.

This clonotype was observed a handful of times. The gene calls are TRBV27 and TRBJ2-1; D gene ambiguous. Germline loops: CDR1 MNHEY, CDR2 SMNVEV (reference sequence). With 2 bases removed from V and 4 bases from J, the gap between germline ends came to 6 bases. The CDR3 consists of 13 residues. CDR3 in DNA: TGTGCCAGCAGTTTAAGCAGATACAATGAGCAGTTCTTC. Its protein is CASSLSRYNEQFF.

This clonotype was seen ten or more times. V usage is TRBV6-6 and J usage is TRBJ1-4; TRBD1 agrees at 12 bases. Per germline, CDR1 MNHNY and CDR2 SVGAGI (reference sequence). After removal of 8 bases from V and 7 bases from J, the junction contained 5 bases not matched to a gene. CDR3 length: 14 amino acids. Here the CDR3 DNA reads TGTGCCAGCGGGACAGGGGGCGTTACTGAAAAACTGTTTTTT. It yields the protein CASGTGGVTEKLFF.

This clonotype was picked up a small number of times. This chain joins TRBV6-6 and TRBJ2-3; TRBD1 matches at 8 bases. Trimming took 2 bases from V and 5 from J; bases not matched to a gene: 6. The CDR3 is 15 amino acids. CDR1 MNHNY and CDR2 SVGAGI come from the germline V gene (reference sequence). The CDR3 here is CASSYDRGEVDTQYF. The DNA for the CDR3 is TGTGCCAGCAGTTACGACAGGGGAGAGGTAGATACGCAGTATTTT.

This clonotype showed up just a few times. The chain carries TRBV11-3 and TRBJ1-2; unclear D gene. The CDR3 runs to 13 residues. The ends were cut back, 2 bases at V and 0 bases at J, with 4 bases in the middle. The germline V gene has CDR1 SGHNT and CDR2 YENEEA. CDR3 DNA: TGTGCCAGCAGCTTAAACACTAACTATGGCTACACCTTC. Its translation is CASSLNTNYGYTF.

V usage is TRBV6-2 or TRBV6-3 and J usage is TRBJ1-5; TRBD1 matches 9 bases. The CDR3 length is 14 residues. V trimming: 5 bases; J trimming: 6 bases; junction bases outside the gene matches: 5. Germline lookup yields CDR1 MNHEY and CDR2 SVGEGT. CDR3 DNA: TGTGCCAGCAGTCGGACAGGGGTTGTTCAGCCCCAGCATTTT. Protein sequence: CASSRTGVVQPQHF.

Many counts were recorded for this clonotype. The chain carries TRBV7-9 and TRBJ2-2, with TRBD2 identical over 9 bases. V lost 2 bases, J lost 1 base, and 5 bases stayed unmatched. The CDR3 has 17 residues. Germline values: CDR1 SEHNR, CDR2 FQNEAQ (reference sequence). The CDR3 nucleotides read TGTGCCAGCAGCTTACTAGCGGGGAAATGGAACACCGGGGAGCTGTTTTTT. This translates into CASSLLAGKWNTGELFF.